This T cell receptor beta chain was captured by sequencing in a study of human T cells and chemical hapten exposure. Looking at the study overall: Researchers reported sensitizing an approximately 2 cm by approximately 2 cm upper inner arm skin site with 2% DPC. Across samples, TCR yields varied, mostly owing to small differences in pooled library volumes. Study observations and caveats: The formation of large CDR3 similarity clusters by expanded TCRs significantly exceeded that of controls.

TCRdb called the RACE reads again in MiXCR, with one record for every CDR3 protein. The data hold about 120,000 distinct CDR3 sequences, with 12% observed a single time. The V gene end was trimmed by 3 bases and the J gene end by 7 bases; junction bases not matched to a gene: 12. The germline gives CDR1 KGHSH, CDR2 LQKENI. The CDR3 extends over 15 amino acids. As concerns this clonotype: As yet, its antigen is unknown.

Time point indicated: patch test 1, 2 weeks after DPC sensitization. Treatment noted: therapeutic diphenylcyclopropenone sensitization with weekly scalp DPC. V and J are TRBV18 and TRBJ2-7; the match to TRBD1 covers 7 bases. This sample comprised whole blood, obtained in connection with sensitization to the hapten diphenylcyclopropenone (DPC). The origin of this receptor is a woman aged 45-59 years with alopecia areata. Some clones in this sample may be carry-over from other donors' samples. The CDR3 spells CASSPPGTALREQYF. CDR3 coding DNA: TGTGCCAGCTCACCCCCCGGGACAGCATTACGAGAGCAGTACTTC.